Sequencing of this T cell receptor beta chain was carried out in a study of PD-L1 blockade in urothelial cancer. Study-wide background: From 0 to 3 prior chemotherapy regimens had been given to the patients. Study-wide findings and caveats: Tumor-associated blood clones were expanded more by durable-benefit patients at 3 weeks.

Sequencing was performed with immunoSEQ multiplex PCR; in TCRdb, only in-frame clones are kept and a portion is missing. This table has roughly 95,000 clones, around 87% appearing once. The V gene's germline CDR1 is SGHRS and CDR2 YFSETQ. The CDR3 loop spans 15 amino acids. V lost 3 bases and J lost 0, with 11 bases in between. This sample's time point: pretreatment peripheral blood. As for this clone: As yet, its antigen is unknown.

The TCR originated in a man aged 60 to 69 with urothelial cancer. The sequencing here drew on PBMCs, taken around atezolizumab (anti-PD-L1) treatment. The rearrangement joins TRBV5-1 to TRBJ2-3; perhaps TRBD2 as D (5 bases). CDR3 in amino acids: CASSWTPKSTDTQYF. The DNA for the CDR3 is TGCGCCAGCAGCTGGACTCCTAAGAGCACAGATACGCAGTATTTT.